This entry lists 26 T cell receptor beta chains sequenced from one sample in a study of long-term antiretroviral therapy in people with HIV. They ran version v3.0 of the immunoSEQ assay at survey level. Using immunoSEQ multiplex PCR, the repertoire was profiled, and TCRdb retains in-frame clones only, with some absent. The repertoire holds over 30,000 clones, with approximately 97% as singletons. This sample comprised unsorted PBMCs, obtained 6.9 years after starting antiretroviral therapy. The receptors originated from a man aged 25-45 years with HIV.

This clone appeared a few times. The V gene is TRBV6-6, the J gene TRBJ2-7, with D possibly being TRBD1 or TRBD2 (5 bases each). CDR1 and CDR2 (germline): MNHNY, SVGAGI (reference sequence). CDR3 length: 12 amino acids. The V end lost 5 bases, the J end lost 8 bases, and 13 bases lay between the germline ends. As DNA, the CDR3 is TGTGCCAGCAGTCCCCGAGGGGACCAGCAGTACTTC. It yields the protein CASSPRGDQQYF.

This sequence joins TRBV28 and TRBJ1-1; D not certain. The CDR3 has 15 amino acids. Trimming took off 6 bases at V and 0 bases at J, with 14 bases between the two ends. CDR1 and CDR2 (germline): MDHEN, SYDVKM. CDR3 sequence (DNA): TGTGCCAGCAGCGCTTACTATCTCGTGAACACTGAAGCTTTCTTT. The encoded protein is CASSAYYLVNTEAFF.

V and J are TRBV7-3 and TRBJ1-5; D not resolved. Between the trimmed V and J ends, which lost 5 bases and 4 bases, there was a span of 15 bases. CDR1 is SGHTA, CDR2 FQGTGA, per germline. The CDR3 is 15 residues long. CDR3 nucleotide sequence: TGTGCCAGCAGCCTAGTTGGCAAGCCTAATCAGCCCCAGCATTTT. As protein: CASSLVGKPNQPQHF.

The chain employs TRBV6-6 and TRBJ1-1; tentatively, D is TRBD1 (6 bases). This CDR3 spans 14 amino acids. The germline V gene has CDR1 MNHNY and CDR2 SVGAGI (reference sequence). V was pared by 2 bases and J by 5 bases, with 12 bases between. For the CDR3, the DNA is TGTGCCAGCAGTTACAGGGACCAGGGGACTGAAGCTTTCTTT. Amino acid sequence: CASSYRDQGTEAFF.

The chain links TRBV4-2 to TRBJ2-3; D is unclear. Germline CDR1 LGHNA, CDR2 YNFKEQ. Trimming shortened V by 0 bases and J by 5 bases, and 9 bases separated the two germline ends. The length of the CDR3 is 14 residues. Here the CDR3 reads CASSQDSTEDTQYF. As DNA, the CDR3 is TGTGCCAGCAGCCAAGATTCGACGGAAGATACGCAGTATTTT.

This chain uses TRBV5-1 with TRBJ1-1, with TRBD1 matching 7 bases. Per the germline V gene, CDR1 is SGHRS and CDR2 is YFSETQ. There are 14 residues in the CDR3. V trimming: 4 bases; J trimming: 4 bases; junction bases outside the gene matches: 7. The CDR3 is CASSRIAGGTEAFF. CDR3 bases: TGCGCCAGCAGCAGGATTGCAGGGGGCACTGAAGCTTTCTTT. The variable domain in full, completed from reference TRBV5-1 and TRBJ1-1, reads KAGVTQTPRYLIKTRGQQVTLSCSPISGHRSVSWYQQTPGQGLQFLFEYFSETQRNKGNFPGRFSGRQFSNSRSEMNVSTLELGDSALYLCASSRIAGGTEAFFGQGTRLTVV.

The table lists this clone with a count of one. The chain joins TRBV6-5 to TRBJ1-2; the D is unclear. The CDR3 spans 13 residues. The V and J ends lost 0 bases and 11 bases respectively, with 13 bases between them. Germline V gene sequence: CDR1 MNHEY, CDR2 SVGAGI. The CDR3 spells CASSYSSGSGYTF. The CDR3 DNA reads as TGTGCCAGCAGTTACTCTAGCGGGTCTGGTTACACCTTC.

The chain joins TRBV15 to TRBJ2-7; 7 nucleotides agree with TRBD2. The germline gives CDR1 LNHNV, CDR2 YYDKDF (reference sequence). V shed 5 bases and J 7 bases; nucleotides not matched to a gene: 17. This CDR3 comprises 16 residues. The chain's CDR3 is CATSGSPGGRLGEQYF. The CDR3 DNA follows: TGTGCCACCAGCGGATCGCCGGGCGGGAGATTGGGGGAGCAGTACTTC.

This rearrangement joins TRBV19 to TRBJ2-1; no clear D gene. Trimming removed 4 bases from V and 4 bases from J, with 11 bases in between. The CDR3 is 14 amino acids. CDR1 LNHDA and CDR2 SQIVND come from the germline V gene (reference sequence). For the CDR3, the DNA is TGTGCCAGTAGTACGGGTGTTGGGTACAATGAGCAGTTCTTC. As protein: CASSTGVGYNEQFF.

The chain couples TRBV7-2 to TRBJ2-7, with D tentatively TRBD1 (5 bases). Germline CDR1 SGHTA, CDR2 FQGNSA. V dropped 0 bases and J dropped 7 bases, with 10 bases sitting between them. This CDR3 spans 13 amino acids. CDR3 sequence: CASSLAAGHEQYF. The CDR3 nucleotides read TGTGCCAGCAGCTTAGCAGCAGGGCATGAGCAGTACTTC.

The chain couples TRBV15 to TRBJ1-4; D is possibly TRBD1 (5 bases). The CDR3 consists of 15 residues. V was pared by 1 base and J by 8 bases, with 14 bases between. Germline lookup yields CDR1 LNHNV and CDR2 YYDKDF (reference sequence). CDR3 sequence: CATSRVGPGREKLFF. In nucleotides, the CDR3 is TGTGCCACCAGCAGAGTGGGGCCAGGGCGAGAAAAACTGTTTTTT. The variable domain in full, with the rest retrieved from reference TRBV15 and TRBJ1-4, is DAMVIQNPRYQVTQFGKPVTLSCSQTLNHNVMYWYQQKSSQAPKLLFHYYDKDFNNEADTPDNFQSRRPNTSFCFLDIRSPGLGDTAMYLCATSRVGPGREKLFFGSGTQLSVL.

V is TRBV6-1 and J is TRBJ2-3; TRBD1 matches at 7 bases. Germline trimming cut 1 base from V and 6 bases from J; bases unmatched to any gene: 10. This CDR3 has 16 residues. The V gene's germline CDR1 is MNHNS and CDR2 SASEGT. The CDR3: CASSEGAGTVGDTQYF. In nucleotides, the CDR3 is TGTGCCAGCAGTGAAGGCGCCGGGACAGTAGGGGATACGCAGTATTTT.

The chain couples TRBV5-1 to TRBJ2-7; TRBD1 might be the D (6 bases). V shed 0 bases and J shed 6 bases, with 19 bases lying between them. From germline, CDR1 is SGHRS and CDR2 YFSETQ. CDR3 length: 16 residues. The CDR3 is CASSLGRIGQLTEQYF. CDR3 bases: TGCGCCAGCAGCTTGGGCCGAATCGGACAGTTAACCGAGCAGTACTTC.

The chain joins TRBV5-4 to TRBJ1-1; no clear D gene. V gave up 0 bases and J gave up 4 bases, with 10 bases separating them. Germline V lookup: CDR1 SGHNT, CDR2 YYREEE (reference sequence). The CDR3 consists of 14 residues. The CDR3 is CASSLGPEGTEAFF. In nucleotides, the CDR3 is TGTGCCAGCAGCTTGGGGCCAGAGGGCACTGAAGCTTTCTTT.

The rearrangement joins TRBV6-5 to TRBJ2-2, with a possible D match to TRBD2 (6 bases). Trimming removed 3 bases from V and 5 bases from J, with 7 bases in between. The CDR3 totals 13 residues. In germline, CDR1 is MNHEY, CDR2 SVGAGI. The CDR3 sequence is CASSYGGTGELFF. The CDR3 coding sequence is TGTGCCAGCAGTTATGGGGGGACCGGGGAGCTGTTTTTT.

The CDR3 loop reads CASSQLTGLGTEAFF. CDR3 DNA sequence: TGTGCCAGCAGCCAATTAACGGGCTTGGGGACCGAAGCTTTCTTT. V gene TRBV14 combines with J gene TRBJ1-1; tentative D call: TRBD1 (5 bases). Trimming left V 2 bases short and J 8 bases short, with 18 bases between. From germline, CDR1 is SGHDN and CDR2 FVKESK. The CDR3 has 15 amino acids.

The CDR3 reads CASSVDGGHQPQHF. CDR3 DNA sequence: TGTGCCAGCAGCGTAGACGGGGGGCATCAGCCCCAGCATTTT. The chain is built from TRBV9 and TRBJ1-5, with D perhaps TRBD1 (6 bases). V was clipped by 0 bases and J by 5 bases, with 9 bases between them. Germline CDR1 reads SGDLS; CDR2 reads YYNGEE. The CDR3 runs to 14 residues.

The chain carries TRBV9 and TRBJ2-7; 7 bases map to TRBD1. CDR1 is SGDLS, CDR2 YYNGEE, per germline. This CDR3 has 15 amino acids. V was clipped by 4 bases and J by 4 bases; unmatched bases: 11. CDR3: CASSLSPRQGYEQYF. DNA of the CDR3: TGTGCCAGCAGCCTCTCCCCGAGACAGGGTTACGAGCAGTACTTC.

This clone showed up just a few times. CDR3 nucleotides: TGCGCCAGCAGTGCCGGGGCGGTGGGTCAGCCCCAGCATTTT. Its protein product is CASSAGAVGQPQHF. The chain has TRBV10-1 and TRBJ1-5; perhaps TRBD1 as D (5 bases). Trimming took off 4 bases at V and 6 bases at J, with 13 bases between the two ends. CDR1 WNHNN and CDR2 SYGVQD come from the germline V gene (reference sequence). This CDR3 contains 14 residues.

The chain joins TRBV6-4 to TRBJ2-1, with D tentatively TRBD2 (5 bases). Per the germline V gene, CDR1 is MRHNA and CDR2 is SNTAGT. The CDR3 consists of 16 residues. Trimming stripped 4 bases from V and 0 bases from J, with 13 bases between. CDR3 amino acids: CASSVSPGSSYNEQFF. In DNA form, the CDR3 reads TGTGCCAGCAGTGTTAGTCCGGGGAGCTCCTACAATGAGCAGTTCTTC.

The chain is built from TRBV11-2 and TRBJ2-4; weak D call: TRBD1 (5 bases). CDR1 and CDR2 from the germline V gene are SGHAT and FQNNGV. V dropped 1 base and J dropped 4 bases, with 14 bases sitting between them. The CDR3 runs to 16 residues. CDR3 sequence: CASSLALGPRKNIQYF. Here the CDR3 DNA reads TGTGCCAGCAGCTTAGCCTTGGGGCCGCGTAAAAACATTCAGTACTTC.

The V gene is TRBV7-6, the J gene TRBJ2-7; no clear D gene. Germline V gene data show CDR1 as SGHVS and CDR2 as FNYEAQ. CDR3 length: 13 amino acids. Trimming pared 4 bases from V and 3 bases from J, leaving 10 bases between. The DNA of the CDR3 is TGTGCCAGCAGCTCCGGCGCTAGCTACGAGCAGTACTTC. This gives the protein CASSSGASYEQYF.

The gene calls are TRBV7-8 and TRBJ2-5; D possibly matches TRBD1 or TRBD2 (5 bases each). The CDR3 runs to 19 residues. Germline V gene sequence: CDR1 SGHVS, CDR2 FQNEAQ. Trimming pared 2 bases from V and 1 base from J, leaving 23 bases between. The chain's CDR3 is CASSLRWRRGPNLQETQYF. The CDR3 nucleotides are TGTGCCAGCAGCTTACGTTGGAGAAGGGGACCCAATCTCCAAGAGACCCAGTACTTC.

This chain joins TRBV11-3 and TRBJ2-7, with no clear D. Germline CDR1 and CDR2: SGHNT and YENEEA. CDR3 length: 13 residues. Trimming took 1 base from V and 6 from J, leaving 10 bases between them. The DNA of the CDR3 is TGTGCCAGCAGCTTAGGTGTCAGCTCCGAGCAGTACTTC. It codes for CASSLGVSSEQYF.

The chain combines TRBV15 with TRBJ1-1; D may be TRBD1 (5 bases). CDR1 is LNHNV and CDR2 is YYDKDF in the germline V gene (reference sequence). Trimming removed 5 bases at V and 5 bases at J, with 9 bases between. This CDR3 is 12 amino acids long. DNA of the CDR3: TGTGCCACCAGCGGGGGGGGGACTGAAGCTTTCTTT. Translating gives CATSGGGTEAFF.

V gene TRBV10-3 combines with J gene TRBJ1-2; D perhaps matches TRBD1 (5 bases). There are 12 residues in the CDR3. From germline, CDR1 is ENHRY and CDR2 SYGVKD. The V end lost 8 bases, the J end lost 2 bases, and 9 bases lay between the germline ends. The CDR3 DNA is TGTGCCATCCGGGACGGCAACTATGGCTACACCTTC. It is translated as CAIRDGNYGYTF.